Shown below are 2 T cell receptor beta chains from a single sample sequenced in a study of blood T cell repertoires in COVID-19. Clones were read by immunoSEQ multiplex PCR, and TCRdb kept only the in-frame ones, dropping some. The data show about 230,000 clones, approximately 81% seen once. The sequenced material came from peripheral blood. These TCRs come from a man aged 40-55 years with acute or convalescent COVID-19.

The chain recombines TRBV7-2 with TRBJ1-1; weak D call: TRBD1 (5 bases). Per the germline V gene, CDR1 is SGHTA and CDR2 is FQGNSA. The CDR3 contains 14 residues. The V end was cut by 1 base, the J end by 2 bases, with 8 bases between. The CDR3 is CASSLGTKNTEAFF. CDR3 nucleotides: TGTGCCAGCAGCTTAGGGACAAAAAACACTGAAGCTTTCTTT.

There are a few counts of this clone. The chain carries TRBV12-5 and TRBJ1-1; possibly TRBD1 for D (6 bases). Trimming pared 3 bases from V and 0 bases from J, leaving 8 bases between. Germline V gene sequence: CDR1 LGHNT, CDR2 FRNRAP. The CDR3 loop spans 14 amino acids. The CDR3 region is CASGLGGLNTEAFF. In nucleotides, the CDR3 is TGTGCTAGTGGTTTAGGGGGTTTGAACACTGAAGCTTTCTTT.